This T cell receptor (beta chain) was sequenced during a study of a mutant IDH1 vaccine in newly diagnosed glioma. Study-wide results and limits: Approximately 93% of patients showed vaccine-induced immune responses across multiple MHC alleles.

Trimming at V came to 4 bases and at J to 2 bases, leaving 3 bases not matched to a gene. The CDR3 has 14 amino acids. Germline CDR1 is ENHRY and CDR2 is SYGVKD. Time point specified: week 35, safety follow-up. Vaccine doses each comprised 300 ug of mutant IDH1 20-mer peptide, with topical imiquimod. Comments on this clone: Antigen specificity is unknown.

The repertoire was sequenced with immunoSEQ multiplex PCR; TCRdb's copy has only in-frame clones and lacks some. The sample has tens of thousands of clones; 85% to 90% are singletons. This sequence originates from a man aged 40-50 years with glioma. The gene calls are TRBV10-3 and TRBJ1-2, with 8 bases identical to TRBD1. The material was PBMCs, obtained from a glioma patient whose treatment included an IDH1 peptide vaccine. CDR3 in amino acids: CAISAGQENYGYTF. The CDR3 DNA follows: TGTGCCATCAGTGCGGGACAGGAGAACTATGGCTACACCTTC.